Given below is one TCR beta chain in context. This sample is drawn from a study of blood T cell repertoires in COVID-19. Study-wide background: Specimens from acute and convalescent COVID-19 originated in the United States, Italy and Spain. The analysed material was cDNA or gDNA that came from T cells, B-cell-depleted T cells, or PBMCs.

Study processing details: Researchers report that nucleated cell counts were estimated from reference gene primer amplification. Sequencing was performed with immunoSEQ multiplex PCR; in TCRdb, only in-frame clones are kept and a portion is missing. Clonal size and the V and J genes are those of that table, whereas D and trimming came from the DNA. The sample comprises over 200,000 clones, roughly 80% of which are singletons, and about 5% rests with the top ten. The V gene's germline CDR1 is SEHNR and CDR2 FQNEAQ (reference sequence). This CDR3 is 13 amino acids long. Trimming pared 1 base from V and 6 bases from J, leaving 9 bases between.

The chain carries TRBV7-9 and TRBJ1-2; no definite D call. This clonotype originated in a human donor in a cohort sampled during active COVID-19. The sequencing input was peripheral blood. CDR3: CASSLEVRNGYTF. The CDR3, as DNA: TGTGCCAGCAGCTTAGAGGTCAGGAATGGCTACACCTTC.